A single sample is the source of the 25 T cell receptor beta chains below, sequenced in a study of control samples from healthy donors and cancer patients. Clones were read by immunoSEQ multiplex PCR, and TCRdb kept only the in-frame ones, dropping some. The sample has tens of thousands of clones, 70% to 90% seen once. The sequenced sample consisted of PBMCs. The receptor source for this set is a woman aged 45-59 years with head and neck cancer.

The chain combines TRBV11-3 with TRBJ2-3; D is unclear. Germline values: CDR1 SGHNT, CDR2 YENEEA. The CDR3 length is 14 residues. With 4 bases removed from V and 4 bases from J, the gap between germline ends came to 12 bases. CDR3 sequence (DNA): TGTGCCAGCAGCTCGGGCAATATGGCAGATACGCAGTATTTT. This sequence encodes CASSSGNMADTQYF.

J is TRBJ1-1 and V is TRBV7-2; D possibly corresponds to TRBD1 (5 bases). V was pared by 2 bases and J by 3 bases, with 10 bases between. The CDR3 has 14 amino acids. The germline V gene has CDR1 SGHTA and CDR2 FQGNSA. CDR3 in amino acids: CASSLSVQDTEAFF. CDR3 bases: TGTGCCAGCAGCTTATCGGTACAGGACACTGAAGCTTTCTTT.

V and J are TRBV12-3 or TRBV12-4 and TRBJ1-6; 7 bases are a match to TRBD1. Unmatched junction bases numbered 5, after V lost 5 bases and J lost 10 bases. This CDR3 has 13 amino acids. CDR3 in DNA: TGTGCCAGCAGTATGGGACAGAAATCACCCCTCCACTTT. This translates into CASSMGQKSPLHF.

The rearrangement joins TRBV15 to TRBJ2-1; D is perhaps TRBD1 or TRBD2 (5 bases each). Trimming shortened V by 8 bases and J by 9 bases, and 17 bases separated the two germline ends. Germline loops: CDR1 LNHNV, CDR2 YYDKDF (reference sequence). The CDR3 loop spans 13 amino acids. The CDR3 protein is CATWDAKDGEQFF. The CDR3 bases are TGTGCCACCTGGGACGCTAAGGACGGTGAGCAGTTCTTC.

The chain uses TRBV7-2 and TRBJ1-2, with D possibly being TRBD1 (6 bases). The CDR3 runs to 13 residues. V gave up 6 bases and J gave up 2 bases, with 10 bases separating them. Germline V gene data show CDR1 as SGHTA and CDR2 as FQGNSA. This chain's CDR3 is CASSPQGNYGYTF. The CDR3 bases are TGTGCCAGCAGTCCGCAGGGGAACTATGGCTACACCTTC.

This rearrangement joins TRBV7-2 to TRBJ2-7; no clear D. CDR1 is SGHTA and CDR2 is FQGNSA in the germline V gene. Trimming left V 5 bases short and J 4 bases short, with 15 bases between. This CDR3 has 14 residues. The CDR3 reads CASSPTLELYEQYF. Written as DNA, the CDR3 is TGTGCCAGCAGCCCCACCTTGGAGTTATACGAGCAGTACTTC.

The V gene is TRBV7-2, the J gene TRBJ1-5; D might be TRBD1 (6 bases). CDR3 length equals 15 residues. The germline V gene encodes CDR1 SGHTA and CDR2 FQGNSA. V gave up 5 bases and J gave up 2 bases, with 13 bases separating them. CDR3 DNA sequence: TGTGCCAGCAGCCCGGTGGCAGGGGGCAATCAGCCCCAGCATTTT. This codes for CASSPVAGGNQPQHF.

The genes are TRBV2 and TRBJ1-1, with D maybe TRBD1 (6 bases). V was trimmed by 7 bases and J by 0 bases, leaving 15 bases between them. Looked up from germline, CDR1 is SNHLY and CDR2 is FYNNEI. The CDR3 extends over 15 amino acids. DNA for the CDR3: TGTGCCAGCAACTTCATGACAGGCATGAACACTGAAGCTTTCTTT. Protein product: CASNFMTGMNTEAFF.

The V and J genes are TRBV30 and TRBJ2-5; D is possibly TRBD1 (6 bases). Germline CDR1 is GTSNPN and CDR2 is SVGIG (reference sequence). Trimming took off 2 bases at V and 1 base at J, with 14 bases between the two ends. The CDR3 spans 15 residues. CDR3 in amino acids: CAWSLFGGPQETQYF. CDR3 in DNA: TGTGCCTGGAGTTTATTTGGGGGCCCCCAAGAGACCCAGTACTTC.

The chain carries TRBV7-3 and TRBJ1-4, with TRBD1 matching 10 bases. Germline-derived CDR1 and CDR2 are SGHTA and FQGTGA. After removal of 5 bases from V and 4 bases from J, the junction contained 4 bases not matched to a gene. This CDR3 region has 15 residues. CDR3 amino acids: CASSATGGLNEKLFF. As DNA, the CDR3 is TGTGCCAGCAGCGCGACAGGGGGCCTTAATGAAAAACTGTTTTTT.

CDR3: CASSLTGPTNYGYTF. The DNA of the CDR3 is TGCGCCAGCAGCTTGACAGGGCCGACTAACTATGGCTACACCTTC. The chain recombines TRBV5-1 with TRBJ1-2, with D possibly matching TRBD1 (6 bases). This CDR3 region has 15 residues. V gave up 1 base and J gave up 0 bases, with 10 bases separating them. Germline V gives CDR1 SGHRS, CDR2 YFSETQ.

V usage is TRBV6-2 or TRBV6-3 and J usage is TRBJ2-1, with 10 nucleotides matching TRBD1. Germline CDR1 is MNHEY and CDR2 is SVGEGT. V shed 5 bases and J 7 bases; nucleotides not matched to a gene: 8. The CDR3 loop spans 15 amino acids. CDR3 in amino acids: CASSAGTGDWNEQFF. DNA for the CDR3: TGTGCCAGCAGTGCCGGGACAGGGGATTGGAATGAGCAGTTCTTC.

The chain carries TRBV7-8 and TRBJ2-5; TRBD2 matches at 10 bases. CDR1 SGHVS and CDR2 FQNEAQ come from the germline V gene. The CDR3 has 16 amino acids. The trim removed 5 bases at V and 2 bases at J, leaving 8 bases unmatched. CDR3 nucleotide sequence: TGTGCCAGCAGCCTCCGGACTAGCGGCCTTCAAGAGACCCAGTACTTC. This codes for CASSLRTSGLQETQYF.

The rearrangement links TRBV21-1 to TRBJ2-7. TRBV21-1 represents a pseudogene. The CDR3 loop spans 13 amino acids. This CDR3 reads CASPDLLPYEQYF. In DNA form, the CDR3 reads TGTGCCAGCCCCGACCTCTTGCCCTACGAGCAGTACTTC.

J is TRBJ1-2 and V is TRBV7-9; TRBD1 is a possible D gene (5 bases). The CDR3 length is 15 residues. The germline V gene has CDR1 SEHNR and CDR2 FQNEAQ (reference sequence). Between the trimmed V and J ends, which lost 7 bases and 4 bases, there was a span of 19 bases. In nucleotides, the CDR3 is TGTGCCAGCACCCACGGAAGGGGCCTCGGCTATGGCTACACCTTC. Amino acids: CASTHGRGLGYGYTF.

The chain recombines TRBV5-1 with TRBJ1-5; a possible D gene is TRBD1 (5 bases). Germline assignment: CDR1 SGHRS and CDR2 YFSETQ. The CDR3 consists of 14 residues. Trimming removed 3 bases at V and 3 bases at J, with 10 bases between. This CDR3 is CASSWDGNNQPQHF. The CDR3 DNA is TGCGCCAGCAGCTGGGACGGCAACAATCAGCCCCAGCATTTT.

V is TRBV2 and J is TRBJ1-4; D gene unclear. Germline V lookup: CDR1 SNHLY, CDR2 FYNNEI. V dropped 6 bases and J dropped 5 bases, with 22 bases sitting between them. The CDR3 runs 17 residues. This CDR3 reads CASSSLGPQYRNEKLFF. CDR3 nucleotides: TGTGCCAGCAGCTCCTTAGGGCCCCAGTATCGGAATGAAAAACTGTTTTTT.

This chain links TRBV2 with TRBJ1-5; D ambiguous. The V and J ends lost 6 bases and 3 bases respectively, with 15 bases between them. Per germline, CDR1 SNHLY and CDR2 FYNNEI. The CDR3 runs 15 residues. CDR3 sequence: CASRAAGLDNQPQHF. The DNA for the CDR3 is TGTGCCAGCAGGGCCGCGGGGTTGGACAATCAGCCCCAGCATTTT.

CDR3 in DNA: TGTGCCAGTAGGTGGAGCGGGGAGCTGTTTTTT. This encodes CASRWSGELFF. The genes are TRBV19 and TRBJ2-2; D uncertain. The length of the CDR3 is 11 residues. Deletions cut 6 bases from V and 7 bases from J, with 6 bases between. Looked up from germline, CDR1 is LNHDA and CDR2 is SQIVND (reference sequence).

The chain joins TRBV11-2 to TRBJ1-2; D not resolved. Germline values: CDR1 SGHAT, CDR2 FQNNGV. V lost 1 base to trimming and J lost 2 bases, with 8 bases between them. The CDR3 covers 14 residues. CDR3 loop: CASSLAAGNYGYTF. The DNA of the CDR3 is TGTGCCAGCAGCTTAGCTGCGGGGAACTATGGCTACACCTTC. Full variable domain (outside the CDR3, taken from reference TRBV11-2 and TRBJ1-2): EAGVAQSPRYKIIEKRQSVAFWCNPISGHATLYWYQQILGQGPKLLIQFQNNGVVDDSQLPKDRFSAERLKGVDSTLKIQPAKLEDSAVYLCASSLAAGNYGYTFGSGTRLTVV.

The chain joins TRBV18 to TRBJ1-1; no clear D. The V gene lost 3 bases and the J gene lost 7 bases, with 6 bases spanning the gap. The CDR3 has 11 amino acids. Looked up from germline, CDR1 is KGHSH and CDR2 is LQKENI. The CDR3 reads CASSPDGEAFF. In DNA, the CDR3 is TGTGCCAGCTCACCTGACGGTGAAGCTTTCTTT.

The chain links TRBV2 to TRBJ2-5; no firm D call. CDR1 and CDR2 (germline): SNHLY, FYNNEI. This CDR3 comprises 8 residues. With 7 bases removed from V and 10 bases from J, the gap between germline ends came to 4 bases. DNA for the CDR3: TGTGCCAGCAACGGCCAGTACTTC. It yields the protein CASNGQYF.

The chain carries TRBV7-2 and TRBJ1-5; the match to TRBD1 covers 9 bases. The CDR3 spans 15 residues. V was pared by 1 base and J by 5 bases, with 3 bases of the junction left unmatched. Germline V gene data show CDR1 as SGHTA and CDR2 as FQGNSA. CDR3 in amino acids: CASSLGGQGDQPQHF. Written as DNA, the CDR3 is TGTGCCAGCAGCTTAGGGGGACAGGGAGATCAGCCCCAGCATTTT.

The chain joins TRBV7-9 to TRBJ2-3; 13 bases match TRBD2. There are 16 residues in the CDR3. Germline loops: CDR1 SEHNR, CDR2 FQNEAQ (reference sequence). V was clipped by 4 bases and J by 1 base; unmatched bases: 2. As DNA, the CDR3 is TGTGCCAGCAGCTCTGGGACTAGCGGGGGCACAGATACGCAGTATTTT. Translating gives CASSSGTSGGTDTQYF.

The chain uses TRBV7-5 and TRBJ2-7; the tabulated D call, TRBD1, remains unverified against the DNA. TRBV7-5 is designated a pseudogene. CDR3 size: 14 residues. In DNA, the CDR3 is TGTGTCAGAAGCTATTACAGGGTTGGGCACGAGCAGTACTTC. Translating it yields CVRSYYRVGHEQYF.